The clone carrying this TCR beta chain appeared a few times. Antigen unknown. What was amplified from RNA transcripts were TCR beta CDR3 regions. The HTBI primer set drove a first-round RT-PCR of the TCR CDR3. TCRdb fed the multiplex PCR reads into MiXCR, producing one record per CDR3 protein. The top ten hold around 19% of the sample, which has around 390,000 distinct CDR3 sequences, roughly 15% seen once. These data come from a study of T cells in Graves' hyperthyroidism and ophthalmopathy. Study as a whole: Before treatment of any kind, peripheral blood was taken at initial diagnosis. Findings of the study overall: For ophthalmopathy, model prediction preceded onset by a median 6.5 months. Most thyroid-expanded clonotypes above 0.001 were also found in blood.

The CDR3 extends over 13 amino acids. Between the trimmed V and J ends, which lost 6 bases and 3 bases, there was a span of 12 bases. Germline V gene lookup returns CDR1 SGDLS and CDR2 YYNGEE. The chain carries TRBV9 and TRBJ1-1, with D perhaps matching TRBD1 (6 bases). This TCR was sampled from a woman in her thirties with Graves' ophthalmopathy. Sequencing was done on a sample of blood. DNA for the CDR3: TGTGCCAGCACTGTGGGGGCGGACACTGAAGCTTTCTTT. It encodes CASTVGADTEAFF.